Presented here are 2 T cell receptor beta chains from one specimen sequenced in a study of blood T cell repertoires in COVID-19. Assay used: immunoSEQ multiplex PCR; TCRdb lists only in-frame clones, some missing. Here the sample spans more than 200,000 clones, around 89% being singletons. The sequenced material came from PBMCs or T cells enriched from blood (not recorded which). The receptors derive from a woman in her thirties who had recovered from COVID-19.

The V call is TRBV15, the J call TRBJ1-6, with 7 nucleotides matching TRBD1. Germline-derived CDR1 and CDR2 are LNHNV and YYDKDF (reference sequence). V shed 1 base and J 7 bases; nucleotides not matched to a gene: 4. The CDR3 runs 15 residues. This CDR3 reads CATSRGDRPNSPLHF. CDR3 coding DNA: TGTGCCACCAGCAGAGGGGACAGACCCAATTCACCCCTCCACTTT.

This clone has a single count. The chain couples TRBV19 to TRBJ2-1; no reliable D call. The CDR3 has 14 amino acids. Trimming removed 4 bases from V and 5 bases from J, with 12 bases in between. Germline V gene sequence: CDR1 LNHDA, CDR2 SQIVND (reference sequence). This chain's CDR3 is CASSNQRKDNEQFF. Here the CDR3 DNA reads TGTGCCAGTAGTAATCAGCGAAAAGACAATGAGCAGTTCTTC.